The 16 T cell receptor beta chains in this list originate from one sample, sequenced in a study of T-cell reconstitution after alpha-beta-depleted transplantation in children. Library preparation (for TCRbeta) was performed with unique molecular identifiers. TCRdb reanalysed the PCR reads using MiXCR and keeps one entry per CDR3 protein. The sample has 280,000 or so distinct CDR3 sequences, 11% seen once; the top ten hold 20% to 25%. This material consisted of peripheral blood, taken 180 days after TCRalphabeta/CD19-depleted stem cell transplant. These TCRs come from a male patient aged 2-10 years who had a stem cell transplant for chronic granulomatous disease, so the T cells may come from the graft donor.

With regard to this clonotype: A much larger clone is a single base away; this may be a read error. V is TRBV7-2 and J is TRBJ2-3, with 9 bases identical to TRBD2. Germline-derived CDR1 and CDR2 are SGHTA and FQGNSA. CDR3 size: 16 residues. CDR3 coding DNA: TGTGCCAGCGGCTTAAGGGCGGGAGGGCCCACAGATACGCAGTATTTT. It yields the protein CASGLRAGGPTDTQYF.

There are a few counts of this clonotype. V is TRBV6-1 and J is TRBJ1-5; no definite D call. Trimming cost V 4 bases and J 5 bases, with 9 bases left between them. The germline CDR1 and CDR2 sequences are MNHNS and SASEGT. The CDR3 runs to 13 residues. The CDR3 loop is CASSGEIHQPQHF. The CDR3, as DNA: TGTGCCAGCAGTGGAGAAATACATCAGCCCCAGCATTTT.

This clonotype was found many times. The rearrangement links TRBV20-1 to TRBJ1-5; the D gene is possibly TRBD1 (5 bases). Germline CDR1 reads DFQATT; CDR2 reads SNEGSKA (reference sequence). Trimming cost V 4 bases and J 7 bases, with 17 bases left between them. CDR3 length equals 14 residues. As DNA, the CDR3 is TGCAGTGCTACCCCAGGGAGGGGTGGACAGCCCCAGCATTTT. This sequence encodes CSATPGRGGQPQHF.

This clonotype was seen many times. The rearrangement links TRBV19 to TRBJ2-4; a weak D match, TRBD2 (6 bases). The germline V gene encodes CDR1 LNHDA and CDR2 SQIVND (reference sequence). CDR3 length equals 14 residues. Deletions cut 5 bases from V and 4 bases from J, with 12 bases between. CDR3 residues: CASSLLGTKNIQYF. DNA for the CDR3: TGTGCCAGTAGTCTCCTAGGGACTAAAAACATTCAGTACTTC.

Points on this clonotype: A read error is possible here, since a much larger clone lies one base away. This sequence joins TRBV5-1 and TRBJ2-4; a possible D gene is TRBD2 (6 bases). V lost 6 bases to trimming and J lost 0 bases, with 13 bases between them. Germline V gene data show CDR1 as SGHRS and CDR2 as YFSETQ. The CDR3 runs to 15 residues. The CDR3 spells CASTSGDLAKNIQYF. The CDR3, as DNA: TGCGCCAGCACCTCGGGGGATTTAGCCAAAAACATTCAGTACTTC.

Ten or more counts support this clonotype. The CDR3 here is CASSRGTGELFF. CDR3 bases: TGTGCCAGCAGCCGGGGCACCGGGGAGCTGTTTTTT. The gene calls are TRBV7-3 and TRBJ2-2; possible D gene TRBD2, 5 bases. The CDR3 is made up of 12 amino acids. Trimming left V 5 bases short and J 4 bases short, with 5 bases between. CDR1 is SGHTA and CDR2 is FQGTGA in the germline V gene. Full variable domain (missing parts from reference TRBV7-3 and TRBJ2-2): GAGVSQTPSNKVTEKGKYVELRCDPISGHTALYWYRQSLGQGPEFLIYFQGTGAADDSGLPNDRFFAVRPEGSVSTLKIQRTERGDSAVYLCASSRGTGELFFGEGSRLTVL.

This clonotype has a count of ten or more. J is TRBJ2-3 and V is TRBV4-2; weak D call: TRBD2 (5 bases). The V gene's germline CDR1 is LGHNA and CDR2 YNFKEQ. V lost 6 bases and J 4 bases, leaving 17 bases between the germline ends. This CDR3 region has 15 residues. CDR3 coding DNA: TGTGCCAGCAGTCAGGCCCTCGGGATCGCAGATACGCAGTATTTT. It codes for CASSQALGIADTQYF.

Many counts were recorded for this clonotype. CDR3 residues: CASSFFTDTQYF. CDR3 DNA: TGTGCCAGCTCCTTTTTTACCGATACGCAGTATTTT. The chain couples TRBV12-3 or TRBV12-4 to TRBJ2-3; no reliable D call. The V gene lost 8 bases and the J gene lost 6 bases, with 12 bases spanning the gap. There are 12 residues in the CDR3.

This clonotype was counted at least ten times. The chain carries TRBV5-1 and TRBJ2-7; no reliable D call. The CDR3 is 15 amino acids. The germline gives CDR1 SGHRS, CDR2 YFSETQ. V was pared by 0 bases and J by 1 base, with 11 bases between. The CDR3 is CASSLGAAVSYEQYF. In DNA, the CDR3 is TGCGCCAGCAGCTTGGGGGCAGCTGTGTCCTACGAGCAGTACTTC.

This clonotype has a count of ten or more. The chain uses TRBV6-2 or TRBV6-3 and TRBJ2-1; 7 bases match TRBD2. The germline gives CDR1 MNHEY, CDR2 SVGEGT. This CDR3 spans 14 amino acids. Trimming cost V 9 bases and J 2 bases; bases outside gene matches: 7. CDR3 in DNA: TGTGCCAGTACTGCGGGAGACGCCTACAATGAGCAGTTCTTC. This sequence encodes CASTAGDAYNEQFF.

Notes on this clonotype: A much more abundant neighbour one base away suggests this may be a read error. This rearrangement joins TRBV28 to TRBJ1-5, with D hard to call. CDR3 length equals 14 residues. Deletions cut 6 bases from V and 6 bases from J, with 15 bases between. Germline V gene sequence: CDR1 MDHEN, CDR2 SYDVKM. In nucleotides, the CDR3 is TGTGCCAGCAGCCTTTGCTCCCGGGGTCAGCCCCAGCATTTT. Its protein product is CASSLCSRGQPQHF.

This clonotype came up many times. V is TRBV5-1 and J is TRBJ1-1; D gene unclear. The CDR3 covers 12 residues. V was trimmed by 2 bases and J by 4 bases, leaving 6 bases between them. Per the germline V gene, CDR1 is SGHRS and CDR2 is YFSETQ. The CDR3 DNA is TGCGCCAGCAGCTTCGGGCGCACTGAAGCTTTCTTT. Its protein is CASSFGRTEAFF. Full variable domain (missing parts from reference TRBV5-1 and TRBJ1-1): KAGVTQTPRYLIKTRGQQVTLSCSPISGHRSVSWYQQTPGQGLQFLFEYFSETQRNKGNFPGRFSGRQFSNSRSEMNVSTLELGDSALYLCASSFGRTEAFFGQGTRLTVV.

The table lists this clonotype with many counts. The V gene is TRBV20-1, the J gene TRBJ2-1; 10 bases line up with TRBD2. The CDR3 has 14 amino acids. CDR1 and CDR2 from the germline V gene are DFQATT and SNEGSKA (reference sequence). J lost 8 bases, V lost 1 base, and 5 bases had no gene match. The CDR3, as DNA: TGCAGTGCTAGAGGGGGACTAGCGAGTTATGAGCAGTTCTTC. As protein: CSARGGLASYEQFF.

With respect to this clonotype: A much larger clone lies one base from this, so it may be a read error. This chain uses TRBV10-3 with TRBJ2-3, with TRBD1 matching 10 bases. In germline, CDR1 is ENHRY, CDR2 SYGVKD. The length of the CDR3 is 14 residues. DNA of the CDR3: TGTGCCATGAGTGAGGGACAGGGGACAGATACGCAGTATTTT. It yields the protein CAMSEGQGTDTQYF.

This clonotype was counted many times. CDR3: CASSKQVTGELFF. Written as DNA, the CDR3 is TGTGCCAGCAGCAAGCAGGTCACCGGGGAGCTGTTTTTT. V is TRBV12-3 or TRBV12-4 and J is TRBJ2-2; D unclear. Trimming took 6 bases from V and 4 from J, leaving 9 bases between them. The CDR3 sequence is 13 residues long.

In the case of this clonotype: A read error may be the cause here, since a much bigger clone is one base away. The final CDR3 position lacks the conserved phenylalanine or tryptophan, pointing to a likely read error. The V call is TRBV7-7, the J call TRBJ2-3, with D maybe TRBD2 (5 bases). The CDR3 is 15 amino acids. The germline V gene encodes CDR1 SSHAT and CDR2 FNYEAQ (reference sequence). The CDR3 sequence is CASSPSREGADTQYS. CDR3 nucleotide sequence: TGTGCTAGCAGCCCGTCGAGGGAAGGTGCAGATACGCAGTATTCT.